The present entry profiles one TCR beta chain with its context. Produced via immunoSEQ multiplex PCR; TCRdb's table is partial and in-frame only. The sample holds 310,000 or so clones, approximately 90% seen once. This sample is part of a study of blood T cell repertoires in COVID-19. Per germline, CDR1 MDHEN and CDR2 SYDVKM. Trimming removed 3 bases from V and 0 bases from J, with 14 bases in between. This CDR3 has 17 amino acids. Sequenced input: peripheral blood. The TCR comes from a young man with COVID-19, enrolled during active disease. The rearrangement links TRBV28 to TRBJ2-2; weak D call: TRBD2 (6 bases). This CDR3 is CASSFMPAGTNTGELFF. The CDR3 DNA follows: TGTGCCAGCAGTTTTATGCCGGCGGGGACGAACACCGGGGAGCTGTTTTTT.